There are a few counts of the clone carrying this TCR beta chain. This CDR3 is also generated by other DNA sequences in the sample. The data were taken from a study of cytomegalovirus exposure and HLA in healthy donors. V was trimmed by 8 bases and J by 2 bases, leaving 6 bases between them. The germline V gene encodes CDR1 MNHNS and CDR2 SASEGT. CDR3 length: 11 residues. PCR employed 60 Vbeta and 13 Jbeta primers. Sequenced by immunoSEQ multiplex PCR; TCRdb stores in-frame clones only, minus some. The sample has 110,000 to 150,000 clones, roughly 76% seen once. The sample comprised PBMCs. This sequence originates from a female donor in good health and CMV-seronegative. This sequence joins TRBV6-1 and TRBJ1-2; D unclear. CDR3 nucleotide sequence: TGTGCCAGCTCCACAAACTATGGCTACACCTTC. Residues: CASSTNYGYTF.